Given below is one TCR beta chain in context. There are many counts of this clonotype. It has no known antigen specificity. Base qualities are not recorded, but no much larger clone differs from it by a single base. These data belong to a study of T cells in Graves' hyperthyroidism and ophthalmopathy (dated by TCRdb to about 2019). Background for the entire study: Peripheral blood samples were taken at the time of initial diagnosis, prior to any treatment. After sampling, hyperthyroidism patients received methimazole starting at 30 mg daily, and ophthalmopathy patients received high-dose intravenous methylprednisolone. According to the paper, TCR Vbeta CDR3 sequencing was carried out on over 130 peripheral blood samples, which came from under 50 ophthalmopathy, 70 to 80 hyperthyroidism and roughly 17 progressor patients. A discovery cohort of around 98 patients, 43 with Graves' ophthalmopathy and fewer than 65 with stable Graves' hyperthyroidism, was used to find distinguishing TCR V-J signatures. Prospective prediction of ophthalmopathy was tested in an independent validation cohort consisting of some 20 hyperthyroidism patients and 15 to 17 patients who later progressed to ophthalmopathy. The 80 to 100 discovery patients were randomly divided into training and test sets at a 7:3 ratio. In addition, the study compared T-cell repertoires in thyroid tissue and in blood from five to seven Graves' hyperthyroidism patients.

TCR beta CDR3 regions were amplified from RNA transcripts. The TCR CDR3 was subjected to a first round of RT-PCR using the HTBI primer set and the Qiagen OneStep RT-PCR kit. Libraries were constructed in a second round of multiplex PCR, after which size selection and purification were carried out. Libraries were sequenced paired-end with 100 bp reads on an Illumina HiSeq2000. Concerning the study's data processing: SOAPnuke was used to process the raw data, removing reads that contained adapters or uncalled bases, had a mean Phred below 15, or lacked an exact match to the constant primer or identifier. COPE v1.2.5 was used to merge high-quality paired reads, and clonotypes were defined as unique nucleotide sequences. MiTCR v1.1 was used to align the clonotypes against IMGT TRBV, TRBD and TRBJ reference segments. The analysis was restricted to V-J combinations with a frequency above 0.0001, which together covered just over 98% of the repertoires. A TCS score was defined as the ratio of F50 (clonal expansion) to E x V (chaos), with BLOSUM62-based TCRdist applied between CDR3 peptides within each V-J. Welch's t-statistics and random forest reduced approximately 520 V-J features to 10 to 15, which were used in a naive Bayes classifier (R e1071). TCRdb reworked the public reads: Q25 trimming with fastp, MiXCR clone assembly, productive beta chains retained. Rows are unified per CDR3 protein, each entry keeping the most common DNA and genes. TCRdb's processing, not the authors', yielded these V and J calls. Within this sample are fewer than 650,000 distinct CDR3 sequences, with roughly 15% of them counted one time only. Of the sample, 11% to 15% is held by the ten largest clones.

What the study reported, not specific to this receptor: No statistical method was used to fix the sample size in advance, and group allocation was not hidden from the investigators. During validation, the model predicted progression to ophthalmopathy a median of roughly six months ahead of onset, with approximately 71% sensitivity and around 72% specificity. Most expanded thyroid clonotypes (frequency above 0.001) were also detected in blood, a finding suggesting that blood repertoires may reflect thyroid immune responses. In cross-validation, a model built on a 13 V-J signature told ophthalmopathy apart from stable hyperthyroidism with approximately 91% sensitivity and 81% to 82% specificity, and in testing the same model reached 80%/75%.

As encoded in the germline V gene, CDR1 is SGHRS while CDR2 is YFSETQ. Trimming removed 4 bases from V and 6 bases from J; the gene matches leave 8 bases unexplained. Spanning cysteine to phenylalanine, the CDR3 consists of 16 amino acids. Of all the DNA, just the CDR3 is kept, 48 bases in frame from base 1. A patient counted as having stable Graves' hyperthyroidism if no progression to ophthalmopathy occurred over 18 months of follow-up. Hyperthyroidism patients were newly diagnosed, had a disease duration of under 2 months, and were aged 18 to 65 years. The study excluded patients with uncontrolled infections, other autoimmune diseases, pregnancy or lactation. Diagnoses were based on clinical symptoms, serum thyroxine and TRAb, thyroid ultrasound and orbital computed tomography. PBMCs were isolated from approximately 10 ml of fresh peripheral blood by Ficoll-Paque density gradient centrifugation. Total RNA was extracted using Trizol reagent, and RNA quality was assessed on an Agilent 2100 Bioanalyzer.

The chain joins TRBV5-1 to TRBJ2-2; 11 central bases correspond to TRBD2. This receptor was identified in a woman aged 40 to 49 with Graves' hyperthyroidism. The sequenced material came from blood. The nucleotide sequence is given as TGCGCCAGCAGCGCACTAGCGGGAGACGACGCCGGGGAGCTGTTTTTT. Protein translation: CASSALAGDDAGELFF.